This T cell receptor (beta chain) was profiled in a study of blood T cell repertoires in COVID-19 (dated by TCRdb to the early 2020s). Some background on the complete study: Samples from collaborators originated in the United States, Italy and Spain and spanned both the acute and convalescent phases of COVID-19. Samples were obtained from the ongoing ImmuneRACE study (first 160 participants) and from some 1,300 subjects provided by 6 global collaborators. A freely available public database, intended as a resource for researchers studying the immune response to SARS-CoV-2, is where the repertoires were released. The dataset comprised deeply sampled blood TCRbeta repertoires from subjects exposed to, actively infected with, or recovered from COVID-19. The prospective study material was composed of cDNA or gDNA derived from T cells, B-cell-depleted T cells, or PBMCs. HLA class I and class II types, where available, came from metadata supplied by the sample provider rather than from assay-based typing. Sample metadata almost always included a de-identified subject ID, COVID-19 status, age in years and sex.

On the study overall, not on this receptor specifically: Clinical and demographic metadata were provided uncurated, with the amount varying by source and participant.

The immunoSEQ Assay, a bias-controlled multiplex PCR, was used to amplify TCRbeta CDR3 regions from genomic DNA. As for the authors' bioinformatics: The number of nucleated cells in each sample was estimated from the amplification of reference gene primers within the assay. Sequence reads were collapsed and filtered to measure the absolute abundance of every unique TCRbeta CDR3 rearrangement. For each sample, productive Simpson clonality was calculated as the square root of Simpson's diversity index over productive rearrangements. Here the immuneACCESS table is served through TCRdb, limited to in-frame sequences with V and J called. Missing clones are a known gap in these copies; in checked studies unresolved V genes cover under half, and the rest lacks a known reason. The V and J calls and the clone size are those of that table, but D and trimming were determined from the DNA. In all, the sample holds about 93,000 clones, and 65% to 90% of those were seen once. The leading ten clones occupy about 19% of the sample.

Whole blood was collected in K2EDTA tubes by collaborating institutions according to the institutions' own protocols. For TCRbeta analysis, collaborators shipped samples as frozen whole blood, isolated PBMCs, or DNA extracted from either of those sample types. Turning to this clone: The antigen it binds to is not known. No much larger clone exists at a distance of one base, and base qualities are not known.

The CDR3 spans 13 residues, from the cysteine through the phenylalanine. Left in the record is the CDR3 DNA by itself, 39 bases read in frame from the first base. V was cut back by 0 bases and J by 10 bases, leaving a gap of 11 bases between them. As encoded in the germline V gene, CDR1 is SGHDT while CDR2 is YYEEEE. The chain employs TRBV5-6 and TRBJ2-1, and possibly TRBD1, on 6 matching bases. This TCR derives from a woman over 75 with acute or convalescent COVID-19. Input material: peripheral blood. The CDR3 protein: CASSLDRVREQFF. The bases read TGTGCCAGCAGCTTGGACAGGGTGAGGGAGCAGTTCTTC.